This paragraph covers one T cell receptor beta chain sequence. As originally analysed: Researchers report that nucleated cell counts were estimated from reference gene primer amplification. Generated by immunoSEQ multiplex PCR, the TCRdb table keeps only in-frame clones and is missing some. V and J calls and clone size are as listed in that table; D and trimming were resolved from the DNA. The top ten clones hold around 9% of a sample with 140,000 or so clones, around 84% of them seen once. The sample belongs to a study of blood T cell repertoires in COVID-19. Study at large: The United States, Italy and Spain provided the acute and convalescent COVID-19 samples. PBMCs, B-cell-depleted T cells, or T cells provided the cDNA or gDNA that made up the material.

Enrolment of Seattle patients took place during active infection, and they were followed longitudinally. CDR3 length: 15 residues. The J segment lost 4 bases and the V segment lost 4 bases, leaving 7 bases of the junction unmatched. The germline V gene has CDR1 SGDLS and CDR2 YYNGEE. This chain links TRBV9 with TRBJ1-4; 7 nucleotides match TRBD1. This TCR was recovered from a young man with COVID-19, enrolled during active disease. The sample was peripheral blood. CDR3 amino acids: CASSLRDRHNEKLFF. DNA for the CDR3: TGTGCCAGCAGCTTAAGGGACAGACATAATGAAAAACTGTTTTTT.